Ten or more counts support the clone carrying this T cell receptor beta chain. The study made its TCR cDNA through 5'RACE template switching. That step introduced a universal primer site along with UMIs. From the 5' RACE reads, TCRdb called clonotypes with MiXCR, one entry per CDR3 protein. Of 300,000 to 400,000 distinct CDR3 sequences listed, approximately 12% are singletons. This entry belongs to a study of T cells after yellow fever vaccination. For the study at large: Preparing low-cell-number fractions relied on SMART-Seq v4 Ultra Low Input.

Between the trimmed V and J ends, which lost 11 bases and 7 bases, there was a span of 20 bases. This CDR3 spans 13 amino acids. Per the germline V gene, CDR1 is SGHAT and CDR2 is FQNNGV. The material sequenced was CD4+ T cells sorted from PBMCs, taken 45 days after the yellow fever booster vaccination. V is TRBV11-2 and J is TRBJ1-1; maybe TRBD1 (5 bases). The sequence was collected from a man aged 18 to 29 who received the YFV17D yellow fever vaccine. Written as DNA, the CDR3 is TGTGCCCCCCCCGGGGAGGGGAAGAATGAAGCTTTCTTT. It specifies CAPPGEGKNEAFF.